The 12 T cell receptor beta chains in this list originate from one sample, sequenced in a study of cytomegalovirus exposure and HLA in healthy donors. PCR was performed using 60 Vbeta and 13 Jbeta primers. Generated by immunoSEQ multiplex PCR, the TCRdb table keeps only in-frame clones and is missing some. Of approximately 160,000 clones in the sample, around 63% were seen once. Sequenced: PBMCs. These receptors were obtained from a woman aged 18-30 years in good health and CMV-seropositive.

CDR3 protein: CASSVEGGGFYNEQFF. The CDR3 DNA reads TGTGCCAGCAGCGTAGAAGGCGGGGGATTCTACAATGAGCAGTTCTTC. This chain connects TRBV9 to TRBJ2-1; 7 positions agree with TRBD2. The CDR3 totals 16 residues. V dropped 0 bases and J dropped 3; count of bases not matched to a gene: 6. The germline gives CDR1 SGDLS, CDR2 YYNGEE. Full variable domain (rest looked up from reference TRBV9 and TRBJ2-1): DSGVTQTPKHLITATGQRVTLRCSPRSGDLSVYWYQQSLDQGLQFLIQYYNGEERAKGNILERFSAQQFPDLHSELNLSSLELGDSALYFCASSVEGGGFYNEQFFGPGTRLTVL.

The table lists this clone with a count of one. The V and J genes are TRBV6-1 and TRBJ2-7, with 9 bases aligning to TRBD2. The CDR3 consists of 14 residues. Trimming at V came to 8 bases and at J to 0 bases, leaving 5 bases not matched to a gene. Germline V CDR1 and CDR2: MNHNS, SASEGT. The CDR3: CASRLTSGSYEQYF. Written as DNA, the CDR3 is TGTGCCAGCCGACTGACTAGCGGCTCCTACGAGCAGTACTTC.

The chain employs TRBV18 and TRBJ2-7; 8 bases are shared with TRBD2. V was pared by 2 bases and J by 4 bases, with 10 bases of the junction left unmatched. The germline CDR1 and CDR2 sequences are KGHSH and LQKENI. CDR3 length: 16 amino acids. The chain's CDR3 is CASSPDFAGGIYEQYF. The CDR3 DNA follows: TGTGCCAGCTCACCAGATTTTGCGGGAGGTATATACGAGCAGTACTTC. Complete variable domain (other parts from reference TRBV18 and TRBJ2-7): NAGVMQNPRHLVRRRGQEARLRCSPMKGHSHVYWYRQLPEEGLKFMVYLQKENIIDESGMPKERFSAEFPKEGPSILRIQQVVRGDSAAYFCASSPDFAGGIYEQYFGPGTRLTVT.

Worth noting for this clone: Relative to the germline gene, one junction end is altered; a read error may explain this. The chain recombines TRBV9 with TRBJ1-3; no clear D. This CDR3 has 16 residues. Germline values: CDR1 SGDLS, CDR2 YYNGEE. CDR3 nucleotides: TGTGCCAGCAGCGTAGGGGGAGATATTTCTGGAAACACCATGTATTTT. Translation gives CASSVGGDISGNTMYF. The full variable domain, rest sourced from reference TRBV9 and TRBJ1-3, is DSGVTQTPKHLITATGQRVTLRCSPRSGDLSVYWYQQSLDQGLQFLIQYYNGEERAKGNILERFSAQQFPDLHSELNLSSLELGDSALYFCASSVGGDISGNTMYFGEGSWLTVV.

This rearrangement joins TRBV11-2 to TRBJ2-2, with 9 bases matching TRBD1. With 4 bases clipped from V and 5 bases from J, the junction kept 11 bases outside the gene matches. Germline assignment: CDR1 SGHAT and CDR2 FQNNGV. The CDR3 totals 17 residues. The CDR3 DNA reads TGTGCCAGCAGCTCCCCCTCCGGGACAGGGTTAACCGGGGAGCTGTTTTTT. It is translated as CASSSPSGTGLTGELFF.

This chain links TRBV2 with TRBJ1-3; D may be TRBD1 (5 bases). The CDR3 has 15 amino acids. V lost 7 bases and J lost 0, with 13 bases in between. Germline V lookup: CDR1 SNHLY, CDR2 FYNNEI. For the CDR3, the DNA is TGTGCCAGCATAGTCGACAGTTACTCTGGAAACACCATATATTTT. Encoded protein: CASIVDSYSGNTIYF.

J is TRBJ2-7 and V is TRBV4-3, with D unresolved. Germline V lookup: CDR1 LGHNA, CDR2 YSLEER. This CDR3 is built from 16 residues. With 3 bases removed from V and 0 bases from J, the gap between germline ends came to 15 bases. CDR3: CASSQRSVAGSYEQYF. CDR3 in DNA: TGCGCCAGCAGCCAGCGCTCCGTGGCAGGCTCCTACGAGCAGTACTTC.

This clone was seen only a few times. This sequence joins TRBV2 and TRBJ2-1; 7 bases line up with TRBD2. CDR3 length equals 13 residues. CDR1 SNHLY and CDR2 FYNNEI come from the germline V gene. Losses at the gene ends were 7 bases for V and 13 bases for J; bases not matched to a gene: 13. Here the CDR3 reads CASKDDIGLDQFF. The CDR3 region has the DNA TGTGCCAGCAAGGACGATATAGGACTAGATCAGTTCTTC.

This rearrangement joins TRBV10-3 to TRBJ2-7, with 9 positions matching TRBD2. Germline lookup yields CDR1 ENHRY and CDR2 SYGVKD. CDR3 size: 15 residues. The J segment lost 0 bases and the V segment lost 2 bases, leaving 2 bases of the junction unmatched. The CDR3 nucleotides are TGTGCCATCAGTGAGCGGCGGGGGGGCTCCTACGAGCAGTACTTC. It is translated as CAISERRGGSYEQYF.

The chain uses TRBV25-1 and TRBJ2-7; D is unclear. The germline V gene encodes CDR1 MGHDK and CDR2 SYGVNS. The CDR3 length is 12 residues. V gave up 6 bases and J gave up 5 bases, with 11 bases separating them. CDR3 nucleotide sequence: TGTGCCAGCAGCCAGATCCCCCACGAGCAGTACTTC. Its protein is CASSQIPHEQYF.

This clone appeared a single time. V is TRBV19 and J is TRBJ1-4; TRBD1 agrees at 11 bases. CDR3 length equals 15 residues. Trimming cost V 9 bases and J 7 bases; bases outside gene matches: 10. Germline V gene sequence: CDR1 LNHDA, CDR2 SQIVND (reference sequence). The CDR3 region is CASGDRGSESEKLFF. The DNA of the CDR3 is TGTGCCAGCGGGGACAGGGGGTCTGAAAGTGAAAAACTGTTTTTT.

This clone turned up a few times. This sequence joins TRBV29-1 and TRBJ2-7; 8 bases line up with TRBD2. J gave up 2 bases and V 3 bases, and 6 bases lay outside the gene matches. CDR3 length: 14 residues. Germline CDR1 is SQVTM and CDR2 is ANQGSEA. The CDR3 DNA follows: TGCAGCGTTGACGGGGGGGACACCACCTACGAGCAGTACTTC. Translated: CSVDGGDTTYEQYF.